One sample yielded the 2 T cell receptor beta chains listed below, sequenced in a study of T cell responses to AZD1222 COVID-19 vaccine. TCRdb keeps only in-frame clones here, not all; method: immunoSEQ multiplex PCR. The data hold roughly 99,000 clones, with 92% observed a single time. The input for sequencing was peripheral blood, taken 28 days after the second AZD1222 dose. The receptors were gathered from an adult who received the AZD1222 COVID-19 vaccine.

The chain is built from TRBV5-4 and TRBJ2-7; 7 nucleotides match TRBD2. The CDR3 loop spans 16 amino acids. In germline, CDR1 is SGHNT, CDR2 YYREEE (reference sequence). The J segment lost 0 bases and the V segment lost 0 bases, leaving 6 bases of the junction unmatched. CDR3 region: CASSLGGGGVSYEQYF. The CDR3 DNA reads TGTGCCAGCAGCTTGGGTGGTGGGGGGGTCTCCTACGAGCAGTACTTC.

This clone was recorded once. The chain links TRBV9 to TRBJ2-1, with a weak D call TRBD2 (5 bases). V dropped 7 bases and J dropped 3 bases, with 11 bases sitting between them. Germline lookup yields CDR1 SGDLS and CDR2 YYNGEE. CDR3 length: 13 amino acids. The CDR3 bases are TGTGCCAGCGGTGGGGAGAACTACAATGAGCAGTTCTTC. It is translated as CASGGENYNEQFF.